Following are 3 T cell receptor beta chains from one sample sequenced in a study of T cell changes during pregnancy in multiple sclerosis (dated by TCRdb to the late 2010s). Libraries were prepared through the immunoSEQ multiplex PCR assay. The clones in this table, taken by TCRdb from immuneACCESS, are in-frame only. Not every clone is retained; where verified, under half of the shortfall comes from an unresolved V gene, and the cause of the rest is unknown. The table for this sample lists tens of thousands of clones; just under 95% of them were counted only once. 6.8% of the sample is taken by the ten largest. The sequencing used CD8+ T cells from peripheral blood mononuclear cells, collected in the third trimester of pregnancy. All receptors come from a female donor with multiple sclerosis, enrolled in a pregnancy study.

This sequence joins TRBV7-9 and TRBJ2-1, with 10 bases fitting TRBD2. Germline V gene sequence: CDR1 SEHNR, CDR2 FQNEAQ (reference sequence). The CDR3 totals 15 residues. V was pared by 3 bases and J by 2 bases, with 1 base of the junction left unmatched. CDR3 coding DNA: TGTGCCAGCAGCTTTGGACTAGCGGCCTACAATGAGCAGTTCTTC. It specifies CASSFGLAAYNEQFF.

CDR3 in DNA: TGTGCCAGCTCGCCCGGACTATCTTACCTCGAGCAGTACTTC. Amino acids: CASSPGLSYLEQYF. The V and J genes are TRBV18 and TRBJ2-7; D is perhaps TRBD2 (6 bases). CDR1 and CDR2 (germline): KGHSH, LQKENI. Trimming stripped 6 bases from V and 6 bases from J, with 18 bases between. CDR3 length equals 14 residues.

This clone showed up just once. The chain combines TRBV7-8 with TRBJ2-5, with D maybe TRBD2 (5 bases). V dropped 3 bases and J dropped 1 base, with 15 bases sitting between them. The CDR3 has 16 residues. Germline V lookup: CDR1 SGHVS, CDR2 FQNEAQ. CDR3 in DNA: TGTGCCAGCAGCTTTTCGGAGAGGGCGGGCCAAGAGACCCAGTACTTC. It is translated as CASSFSERAGQETQYF.